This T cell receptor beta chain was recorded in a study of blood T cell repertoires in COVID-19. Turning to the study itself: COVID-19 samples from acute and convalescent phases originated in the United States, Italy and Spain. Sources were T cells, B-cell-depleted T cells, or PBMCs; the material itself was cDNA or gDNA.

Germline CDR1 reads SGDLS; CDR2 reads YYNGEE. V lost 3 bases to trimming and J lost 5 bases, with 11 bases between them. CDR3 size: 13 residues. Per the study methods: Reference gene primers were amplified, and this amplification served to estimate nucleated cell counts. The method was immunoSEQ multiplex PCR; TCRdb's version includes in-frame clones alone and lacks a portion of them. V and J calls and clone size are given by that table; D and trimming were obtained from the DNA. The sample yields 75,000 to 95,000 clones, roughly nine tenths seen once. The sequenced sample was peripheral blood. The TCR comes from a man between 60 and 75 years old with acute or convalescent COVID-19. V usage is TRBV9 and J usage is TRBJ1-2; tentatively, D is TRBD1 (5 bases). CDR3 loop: CASSAQGGYGYTF. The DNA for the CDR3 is TGTGCCAGCAGCGCCCAGGGAGGGTATGGCTACACCTTC.